This T cell receptor beta chain was observed in a study of cytomegalovirus exposure and HLA in healthy donors. Germline V gene data show CDR1 as SGHVS and CDR2 as FQNEAQ. V shed 1 base and J shed 7 bases, with 14 bases lying between them. The CDR3 extends over 15 amino acids. Primers for the PCR totalled 60 Vbeta and 13 Jbeta. Method: immunoSEQ multiplex PCR; TCRdb's copy keeps in-frame clones and lacks some. The table lists about 130,000 clones, more than 70% of them singletons, with 2.5% to 3.5% in the top ten. This sequence originates from a man between 35 and 55 years old in good health and CMV-seronegative. The specimen was PBMCs. The chain employs TRBV7-8 and TRBJ1-5; maybe TRBD1 (6 bases). In DNA, the CDR3 is TGTGCCAGCAGCTTAGTGTCAGGGGAGAGGCAGCCCCAGCATTTT. It translates to CASSLVSGERQPQHF.